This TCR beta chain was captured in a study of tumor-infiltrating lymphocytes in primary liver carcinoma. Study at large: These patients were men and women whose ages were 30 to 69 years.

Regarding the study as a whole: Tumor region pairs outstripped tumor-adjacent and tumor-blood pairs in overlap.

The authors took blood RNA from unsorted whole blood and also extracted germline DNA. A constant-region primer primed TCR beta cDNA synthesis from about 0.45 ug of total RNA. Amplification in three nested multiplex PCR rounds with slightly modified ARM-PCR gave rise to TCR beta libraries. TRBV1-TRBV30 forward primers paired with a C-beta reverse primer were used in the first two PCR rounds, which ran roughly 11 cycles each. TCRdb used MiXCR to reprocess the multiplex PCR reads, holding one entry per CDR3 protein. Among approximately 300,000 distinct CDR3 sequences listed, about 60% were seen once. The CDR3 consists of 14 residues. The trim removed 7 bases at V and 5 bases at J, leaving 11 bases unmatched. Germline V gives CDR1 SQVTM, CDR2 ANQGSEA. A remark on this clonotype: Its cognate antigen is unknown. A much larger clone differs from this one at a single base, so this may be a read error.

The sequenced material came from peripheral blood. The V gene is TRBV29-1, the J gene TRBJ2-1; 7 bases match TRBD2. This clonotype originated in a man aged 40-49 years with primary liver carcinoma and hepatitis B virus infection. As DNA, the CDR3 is TGCAGCGCTGGTGGGGGGGGACGGAACAATGAGCAGTTCTTC. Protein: CSAGGGGRNNEQFF.